The 32 T cell receptor beta chains given below trace back to one sample, sequenced in a study of blood T cell repertoires in COVID-19 (dated by TCRdb to 2019 to 2021). The library was produced with the immunoSEQ multiplex PCR assay. What TCRdb holds here is the immuneACCESS table cut down to in-frame rearrangements. Part of the clones is not present; checked against another copy, under half of the missing clones reflect an unresolved V gene, and the others are unexplained. The sample contains about 200,000 clones, around three quarters of them found a single time. The biggest ten clones account for more than 7% of the sample. The specimen sequenced was peripheral blood. These receptors came from a woman in her seventies with acute or convalescent COVID-19.

V gene TRBV4-1 combines with J gene TRBJ2-1, with 8 nucleotides matching TRBD2. Germline CDR1 reads MGHRA; CDR2 reads YSYEKL. Losses at the gene ends were 1 base for V and 12 bases for J; bases not matched to a gene: 26. The CDR3 consists of 20 residues. CDR3 DNA: TGCGCCAGCAGCCAAGCTCATTCTCCCCTACTAGCGGATCTCAATGAGTGGCAGTTCTTC. The encoded protein is CASSQAHSPLLADLNEWQFF.

The sample holds a few counts of this clone. The rearrangement joins TRBV10-3 to TRBJ1-6; 9 bases fit TRBD1. J lost 2 bases, V lost 6 bases, and 5 bases had no gene match. This CDR3 is 16 amino acids long. Per the germline V gene, CDR1 is ENHRY and CDR2 is SYGVKD. Written as DNA, the CDR3 is TGTGCCATCAGGGGACAGGGAGGAACCTATAATTCACCCCTCCACTTT. Protein: CAIRGQGGTYNSPLHF.

The chain is built from TRBV29-1 and TRBJ2-3, with TRBD1 identical over 7 bases. Per germline, CDR1 SQVTM and CDR2 ANQGSEA. The V segment lost 4 bases and the J segment 4 bases; nucleotides outside the gene matches: 8. There are 14 residues in the CDR3. Here the CDR3 reads CSVVRGGPADTQYF. CDR3 DNA sequence: TGCAGCGTTGTACGAGGGGGCCCGGCAGATACGCAGTATTTT.

The CDR3 nucleotides read TGCGCCAGCAGCTTCCTCCGGGGCACAGATACGCAGTATTTT. It yields the protein CASSFLRGTDTQYF. The V and J genes are TRBV5-1 and TRBJ2-3, with D unresolved. Trimming removed 2 bases at V and 1 base at J, with 8 bases between. The V gene's germline CDR1 is SGHRS and CDR2 YFSETQ. The CDR3 runs to 14 residues.

The rearrangement joins TRBV4-3 to TRBJ2-7; TRBD1 matches at 9 bases. CDR3 length: 15 amino acids. CDR1 is LGHNA, CDR2 YSLEER, per germline. V shed 1 base, J shed 2 bases, and the junction held 3 bases outside the gene matches. The CDR3 protein is CASSQAGDRAYEQYF. As DNA, the CDR3 is TGCGCCAGCAGCCAAGCGGGGGACAGGGCCTACGAGCAGTACTTC.

J is TRBJ2-3 and V is TRBV24-1; 8 bases align to TRBD2. This CDR3 has 17 amino acids. CDR1 is KGHDR, CDR2 SFDVKD, per germline. Trimming at V came to 6 bases and at J to 2 bases, leaving 12 bases not matched to a gene. CDR3 loop: CATSSRGERPITDTQYF. The CDR3 nucleotides are TGTGCCACCAGTTCGCGGGGGGAGCGCCCGATCACAGATACGCAGTATTTT.

This chain joins TRBV18 and TRBJ1-2; D gene ambiguous. Germline V CDR1 and CDR2: KGHSH, LQKENI. V lost 3 bases and J lost 7, with 9 bases in between. This CDR3 region has 12 residues. The CDR3 protein is CASSPEASGYTF. The CDR3 nucleotides read TGTGCCAGCTCACCGGAGGCCTCTGGCTACACCTTC.

J is TRBJ2-3 and V is TRBV15, with TRBD1 identical over 7 bases. Germline CDR1 reads LNHNV; CDR2 reads YYDKDF (reference sequence). J gave up 3 bases and V 1 base, and 10 bases lay outside the gene matches. The CDR3 has 17 amino acids. As DNA, the CDR3 is TGTGCCACCAGCAGAGGACGGGACAGCAGTCATACAGATACGCAGTATTTT. Translation: CATSRGRDSSHTDTQYF.

The chain combines TRBV4-3 with TRBJ2-3, with a weak D call TRBD1 (5 bases). Germline V gene data show CDR1 as LGHNA and CDR2 as YSLEER. The CDR3 covers 15 residues. Trimming removed 0 bases at V and 2 bases at J, with 9 bases between. In DNA, the CDR3 is TGCGCCAGCAGCCAAGATTTCAGGGACACAGATACGCAGTATTTT. Residues: CASSQDFRDTDTQYF.

The chain recombines TRBV6-1 with TRBJ2-1; D is uncertain. Deletions cut 3 bases from V and 2 bases from J, with 14 bases between. The CDR3 is 16 residues long. The germline gives CDR1 MNHNS, CDR2 SASEGT. The chain's CDR3 is CASSERRHLAYNEQFF. In nucleotides, the CDR3 is TGTGCCAGCAGTGAGAGGCGGCACCTAGCCTACAATGAGCAGTTCTTC.

The genes are TRBV18 and TRBJ2-5; perhaps TRBD1 as D (8 bases). The V end was cut by 6 bases, the J end by 5 bases, with 16 bases between. The length of the CDR3 is 14 residues. The germline CDR1 and CDR2 sequences are KGHSH and LQKENI. The CDR3 spells CASSFGQGGETQYF. DNA for the CDR3: TGTGCCAGCTCCTTCGGACAGGGAGGGGAGACCCAGTACTTC.

In this sample, this clone turned up a few times. The V gene is TRBV19, the J gene TRBJ1-2; D is undetermined. CDR1 LNHDA and CDR2 SQIVND come from the germline V gene (reference sequence). The germline V and J ends were trimmed by 5 bases and 6 bases, with 22 bases remaining between them. This CDR3 is built from 16 residues. CDR3 protein: CASSPTVRTGANGYTF. The CDR3 DNA reads TGTGCCAGTAGTCCCACAGTAAGAACGGGAGCTAATGGCTACACCTTC.

On this clone: A junction boundary mismatches the germline segment, possibly from a read error. J is TRBJ2-3 and V is TRBV7-9; 8 positions match TRBD1. CDR1 and CDR2 (germline): SEHNR, FQNEAQ (reference sequence). CDR3 size: 14 residues. In DNA form, the CDR3 reads TGTGCCAGCAGCTTTAGTAAGGGGACAGGTACGCAGTATTTT. It is translated as CASSFSKGTGTQYF.

This chain joins TRBV4-1 and TRBJ2-5; D uncertain. From germline, CDR1 is MGHRA and CDR2 YSYEKL. The V gene lost 3 bases and the J gene lost 2 bases, with 7 bases spanning the gap. The CDR3 consists of 13 residues. The CDR3: CASSQRLQETQYF. The CDR3 DNA follows: TGCGCCAGCAGCCAGCGGTTGCAAGAGACCCAGTACTTC.

The chain links TRBV3-1 (or the pseudogene TRBV3-2) to TRBJ1-5, with D possibly TRBD1 on 6 matching bases. CDR3 length: 16 amino acids. The ends were cut back, 0 bases at V and 2 bases at J, with 11 bases in the middle. CDR1 is LGHDT and CDR2 is YNNKEL in the germline V gene (reference sequence). This chain's CDR3 is CASSQEGGGGNQPQHF. CDR3 bases: TGTGCCAGCAGCCAAGAAGGGGGTGGAGGCAATCAGCCCCAGCATTTT.

The genes are TRBV10-3 and TRBJ1-3; 8 bases are shared with TRBD1. The junction had 6 bases not matched to a gene; V was cut back by 2 bases and J by 3 bases. The length of the CDR3 is 16 residues. Germline lookup yields CDR1 ENHRY and CDR2 SYGVKD. The CDR3 sequence: CAISEGQGLDGNTIYF. CDR3 bases: TGTGCCATCAGTGAGGGACAGGGCCTTGATGGAAACACCATATATTTT.

This clone was detected only once. The CDR3 DNA is TGTGCCATCGTAGGAGAAAGCTCTGGGGCCAACGTCCTGACTTTC. Protein sequence: CAIVGESSGANVLTF. The rearrangement links TRBV10-3 to TRBJ2-6; D not resolved. The length of the CDR3 is 15 residues. V was cut by 8 bases and J by 0 bases, with 11 bases left in between. Germline CDR1 ENHRY, CDR2 SYGVKD.

V and J are TRBV18 and TRBJ1-1; D possibly corresponds to TRBD1 (6 bases). Trimming pared 1 base from V and 1 base from J, leaving 13 bases between. CDR1 KGHSH and CDR2 LQKENI come from the germline V gene. The length of the CDR3 is 16 residues. The CDR3, as DNA: TGTGCCAGCTCACCACGGTCCGGGACAAGGAACACTGAAGCTTTCTTT. Translating it yields CASSPRSGTRNTEAFF.

The chain has TRBV5-1 and TRBJ2-1; D not certain. V was trimmed by 4 bases and J by 7 bases, leaving 15 bases between them. From germline, CDR1 is SGHRS and CDR2 YFSETQ. This CDR3 contains 14 residues. The DNA for the CDR3 is TGCGCCAGCAGCGTGGGTACCGTCGGGAATGAGCAGTTCTTC. Protein product: CASSVGTVGNEQFF.

V and J are TRBV25-1 and TRBJ1-3, with a tentative D call TRBD1 (5 bases). Germline CDR1 reads MGHDK; CDR2 reads SYGVNS. The CDR3 loop spans 15 amino acids. Trimming pared 2 bases from V and 4 bases from J, leaving 12 bases between. The CDR3 reads CASSEDRTAGNTIYF. DNA of the CDR3: TGTGCCAGCAGTGAAGACAGAACGGCAGGAAACACCATATATTTT.

The genes are TRBV5-1 and TRBJ2-1; no clear D. CDR1 and CDR2 (germline): SGHRS, YFSETQ. The CDR3 is 15 residues long. V was clipped by 6 bases and J by 3 bases, with 16 bases between them. The CDR3 sequence: CASTRDGTGYNEQFF. CDR3 bases: TGCGCCAGCACCCGTGATGGCACGGGCTACAATGAGCAGTTCTTC. Complete variable domain (other parts from reference TRBV5-1 and TRBJ2-1): KAGVTQTPRYLIKTRGQQVTLSCSPISGHRSVSWYQQTPGQGLQFLFEYFSETQRNKGNFPGRFSGRQFSNSRSEMNVSTLELGDSALYLCASTRDGTGYNEQFFGPGTRLTVL.

This clone was found a few times. The rearrangement joins TRBV5-1 to TRBJ2-5; 7 bases map to TRBD2. The CDR3 consists of 16 residues. Germline V gene sequence: CDR1 SGHRS, CDR2 YFSETQ. V was clipped by 0 bases and J by 4 bases; unmatched bases: 9. As DNA, the CDR3 is TGCGCCAGCAGCTTGGCCAACCCGGGGGGATCAGAGACCCAGTACTTC. Its translation: CASSLANPGGSETQYF.

The chain joins TRBV30 to TRBJ1-1; 7 bases line up with TRBD1. Germline CDR1 GTSNPN, CDR2 SVGIG (reference sequence). This CDR3 has 13 amino acids. V shed 8 bases, J shed 0 bases, and the junction held 6 bases outside the gene matches. In DNA, the CDR3 is TGTGCCGGACGGGGACAGATGAACACTGAAGCTTTCTTT. Protein: CAGRGQMNTEAFF.

V usage is TRBV18 and J usage is TRBJ2-7; D remains ambiguous. CDR1 KGHSH and CDR2 LQKENI come from the germline V gene. This CDR3 spans 13 amino acids. Trimming left V 1 base short and J 3 bases short, with 7 bases between. This CDR3 is CASSPRGIYEQYV. DNA of the CDR3: TGTGCCAGCTCACCACGAGGCATCTACGAGCAGTACGTC.

This chain uses TRBV5-1 with TRBJ2-5, with 10 nucleotides matching TRBD1. Unmatched junction bases numbered 11, after V lost 4 bases and J lost 5 bases. Germline V gene sequence: CDR1 SGHRS, CDR2 YFSETQ. The CDR3 is 16 residues long. The CDR3: CASSPEGDRGYETQYF. The DNA for the CDR3 is TGCGCCAGCAGCCCTGAAGGGGACAGGGGATACGAGACCCAGTACTTC.

This clone was observed once. The rearrangement links TRBV10-3 to TRBJ1-6; 9 nucleotides align to TRBD1. The CDR3 covers 13 residues. In germline, CDR1 is ENHRY, CDR2 SYGVKD. The junction had 6 bases not matched to a gene; V was cut back by 10 bases and J by 8 bases. In nucleotides, the CDR3 is TGTGCCACCAAAACAGGGGGCGATTCACCCCTCCACTTT. As protein: CATKTGGDSPLHF.

The rearrangement joins TRBV9 to TRBJ1-2, with 7 nucleotides matching TRBD1. Looked up from germline, CDR1 is SGDLS and CDR2 is YYNGEE. This CDR3 is built from 12 residues. The V and J ends lost 4 bases and 13 bases, in that order; junction bases with no gene match: 10. For the CDR3, the DNA is TGTGCCAGCAGCACCCAAGGGGGCAGGGCCACCTTC. As protein: CASSTQGGRATF.

This chain uses TRBV5-5 with TRBJ1-1; 8 bases line up with TRBD1. The trim removed 4 bases at V and 1 base at J, leaving 6 bases unmatched. This CDR3 contains 15 residues. Germline V lookup: CDR1 SGHKS, CDR2 YYEKEE (reference sequence). Here the CDR3 DNA reads TGTGCCAGCAGCCCCCCGACAGGGGCGAACACTGAAGCTTTCTTT. As protein: CASSPPTGANTEAFF.

The chain links TRBV3-1 (or the pseudogene TRBV3-2) to TRBJ2-3, with 7 bases that match TRBD2. Germline V gene lookup returns CDR1 LGHDT and CDR2 YNNKEL (reference sequence). V was clipped by 3 bases and J by 6 bases; unmatched bases: 12. The CDR3 loop spans 16 amino acids. DNA for the CDR3: TGTGCCAGCAGCCAGAGCGGGGCCCCTTTTTGGGATACGCAGTATTTT. As protein: CASSQSGAPFWDTQYF.

This chain joins TRBV7-2 and TRBJ2-7, with 14 bases identical to TRBD2. Germline V gene lookup returns CDR1 SGHTA and CDR2 FQGNSA. The V and J ends lost 3 bases and 0 bases, in that order; junction bases with no gene match: 4. This CDR3 contains 17 residues. In DNA form, the CDR3 reads TGTGCCAGCAGCTTCGGGACTAGCGGGGGTGTCTCCTACGAGCAGTACTTC. This encodes CASSFGTSGGVSYEQYF.

The J gene is TRBJ2-1, the V gene TRBV6-5, with a possible D match to TRBD2 (5 bases). This CDR3 has 14 amino acids. CDR1 is MNHEY, CDR2 SVGAGI, per germline. Trimming stripped 0 bases from V and 8 bases from J, with 11 bases between. Written as DNA, the CDR3 is TGTGCCAGCAGTTACTCGACGGGGATCTATGAGCAGTTCTTC. This sequence encodes CASSYSTGIYEQFF.

J is TRBJ2-1 and V is TRBV5-1; 10 nucleotides line up with TRBD2. Germline CDR1 SGHRS, CDR2 YFSETQ. The CDR3 contains 15 residues. Germline trimming cut 1 base from V and 4 bases from J; bases unmatched to any gene: 2. For the CDR3, the DNA is TGCGCCAGCAGCTTGTTTAGCGGGGGGTACAATGAGCAGTTCTTC. Its protein product is CASSLFSGGYNEQFF.